This TCR beta chain emerged from a study of long-term antiretroviral therapy in people with HIV. Study details: The oldest samples precede the 2015 immediate-ART recommendation by about a decade. Study-level findings and limits: Subsequent to ART, diversity was augmented yet persisted below that of transplant donor controls.

The CDR3 is 14 amino acids. V shed 6 bases and J shed 8 bases, with 19 bases lying between them. Germline V gives CDR1 MDHEN, CDR2 SYDVKM. Survey-level resolution applied to immunoSEQ assay v3.0. Data came from immunoSEQ multiplex PCR; TCRdb stores just in-frame clones and leaves some out. Of 25,000 to 35,000 clones detected, less than 90% appear once; the ten largest clones hold roughly 0.94%. In the case of this clone: Its antigen remains unidentified.

The receptor was isolated from a man aged 50-60 years with HIV. Sequences were derived from unsorted PBMCs, sampled 2 years after starting antiretroviral therapy. The chain joins TRBV28 to TRBJ1-2; D may be TRBD1 (6 bases). CDR3 sequence reads: CASSPQGRRIGYTF. In DNA form, the CDR3 reads TGTGCCAGCAGCCCCCAGGGGAGGCGTATCGGCTACACCTTC.